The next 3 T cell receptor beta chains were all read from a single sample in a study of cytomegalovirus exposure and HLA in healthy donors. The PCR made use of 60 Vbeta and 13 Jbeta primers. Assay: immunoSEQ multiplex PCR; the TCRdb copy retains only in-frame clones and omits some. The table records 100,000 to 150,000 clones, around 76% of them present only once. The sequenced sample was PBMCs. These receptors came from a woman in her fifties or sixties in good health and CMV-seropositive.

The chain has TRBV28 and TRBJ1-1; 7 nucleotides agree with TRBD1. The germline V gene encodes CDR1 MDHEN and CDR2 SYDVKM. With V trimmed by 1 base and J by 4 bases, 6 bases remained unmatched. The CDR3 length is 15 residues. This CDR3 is CASSLLRGQSTEAFF. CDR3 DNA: TGTGCCAGCAGTTTATTGAGGGGGCAGAGCACTGAAGCTTTCTTT.

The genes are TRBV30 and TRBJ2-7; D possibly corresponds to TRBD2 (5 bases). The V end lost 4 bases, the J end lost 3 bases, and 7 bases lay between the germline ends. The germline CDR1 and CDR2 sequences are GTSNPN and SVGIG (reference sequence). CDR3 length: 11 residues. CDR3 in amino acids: CAWTGNYEQYF. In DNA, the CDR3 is TGTGCCTGGACGGGAAACTACGAGCAGTACTTC.

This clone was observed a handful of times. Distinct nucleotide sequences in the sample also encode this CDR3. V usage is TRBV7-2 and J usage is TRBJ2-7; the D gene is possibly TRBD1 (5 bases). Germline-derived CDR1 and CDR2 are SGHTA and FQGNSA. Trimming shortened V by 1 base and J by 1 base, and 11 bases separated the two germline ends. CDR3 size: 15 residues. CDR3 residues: CASSLGQLLSYEQYF. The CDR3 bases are TGTGCCAGCAGCTTAGGACAGCTTCTGTCCTACGAGCAGTACTTC. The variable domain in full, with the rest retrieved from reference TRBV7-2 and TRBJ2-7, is GAGVSQSPSNKVTEKGKDVELRCDPISGHTALYWYRQSLGQGLEFLIYFQGNSAPDKSGLPSDRFSAERTGGSVSTLTIQRTQQEDSAVYLCASSLGQLLSYEQYFGPGTRLTVT.